This note documents a single TCR beta chain sequence. As yet, its antigen is unknown. The CDR3 is cut off 3 residues early in the read; its end comes from the germline J gene. These data come from a study of T cells in women clearing cervical HPV infection. Study details: Cases were women with histologically confirmed HPV16-related CIN3 or worse, including a couple of invasive cancers. Study observations and caveats: Each sample's T-cell count was unknown, possibly confounding richness. Controls had more TRBV6-7 (approximately 0.15%) than cases (roughly 0.11%).

V gave up 3 bases and J gave up 1 base; unmatched junction bases: 2. Germline CDR1 and CDR2: GTSNPN and SVGIG (reference sequence). The CDR3 extends over 14 amino acids. Here immunoSEQ multiplex PCR was the method, and the copy in TCRdb shows in-frame clones only, minus some. This sample lists 25,000 or so clones; its ten largest clones have 11%. The specimen sequenced was blood buffy coat. V and J are TRBV30 and TRBJ1-1; TRBD1 aligns across 10 bases. The sequence came from a woman aged 18 to 75 with a cervical HPV16 infection that either progressed to CIN3+ or cleared (not recorded which). CDR3 DNA (partial): TGTGCCTGGAGGGGACAGGGGACGAACACTGAA. It is translated as CAWRGQGTNTE. In full, the CDR3 is CAWRGQGTNTEAFF.